This T cell receptor (beta chain) was obtained from a study of T cell changes during pregnancy in multiple sclerosis. V dropped 1 base and J dropped 5 bases, with 9 bases sitting between them. Looked up from germline, CDR1 is GTSNPN and CDR2 is SVGIG (reference sequence). This CDR3 is built from 13 residues. Generated by immunoSEQ multiplex PCR, the TCRdb table keeps only in-frame clones and is missing some. The repertoire includes over 60,000 clones, roughly 90% of them detected once, and about 0.31% sits in the top ten. The sequence was collected from a female donor in good health, enrolled as a control in a pregnancy study. This chain connects TRBV30 to TRBJ1-5; possible D gene TRBD1, 5 bases. The source was CD4+ T cells from peripheral blood mononuclear cells, collected in the third trimester of pregnancy. The CDR3: CAWSGQLDQPQHF. Here the CDR3 DNA reads TGTGCCTGGAGTGGACAGCTAGATCAGCCCCAGCATTTT.